What follows are 5 T cell receptor beta chains derived from one specimen sequenced in a study of OX40 agonist ivuxolimab in advanced cancers. The repertoire was sequenced with immunoSEQ multiplex PCR; TCRdb's copy has only in-frame clones and lacks some. The sample yields about 34,000 clones, 65% to 90% seen once. Sequencing was performed on CD4+ or CD8+ T cells sorted from blood, taken in a trial of the OX40 agonist ivuxolimab. The receptors were gathered from an adult with an advanced solid tumor such as melanoma, head and neck, liver or kidney cancer.

This chain links TRBV29-1 with TRBJ2-1; 8 positions agree with TRBD2. This CDR3 contains 14 residues. The V and J ends lost 3 bases and 3 bases, in that order; junction bases with no gene match: 4. Germline lookup yields CDR1 SQVTM and CDR2 ANQGSEA. For the CDR3, the DNA is TGCAGCGTTGACTCCAGCGGGAGCTACAATGAGCAGTTCTTC. Protein sequence: CSVDSSGSYNEQFF.

The rearrangement uses TRBV5-8 and TRBJ2-1, with 12 bases that match TRBD2. The CDR3 has 15 amino acids. Trimming removed 2 bases from V and 8 bases from J; junction bases left unmatched: 5. Germline CDR1 reads SGHTS; CDR2 reads YDEGEE. The CDR3 sequence is CASSLRLAGVDEQFF. The CDR3, as DNA: TGTGCCAGCAGCTTAAGACTAGCGGGAGTCGATGAGCAGTTCTTC.

The V call is TRBV2, the J call TRBJ1-2; D gene uncertain. The CDR3 is 12 amino acids. Germline CDR1 is SNHLY and CDR2 is FYNNEI. V was clipped by 6 bases and J by 6 bases, with 11 bases between them. CDR3 nucleotide sequence: TGTGCCAGCAGGTTACGGATCGATGGCTACACCTTC. This gives the protein CASRLRIDGYTF.

This clone was found once. The V gene is TRBV7-4, the J gene TRBJ2-5; D remains unclear. The germline CDR1 and CDR2 sequences are SGHVT and SQSDAQ. Trimming stripped 5 bases from V and 4 bases from J, with 11 bases between. The CDR3 loop spans 13 amino acids. In nucleotides, the CDR3 is TGTGCCAGCAGCATACCCCTCGGAGAGACCCAGTACTTC. Amino acid sequence: CASSIPLGETQYF.

The gene calls are TRBV4-3 and TRBJ1-1; D perhaps matches TRBD1 (5 bases). Deletions cut 0 bases from V and 1 base from J, with 12 bases between. CDR1 and CDR2 from the germline V gene are LGHNA and YSLEER. This CDR3 is built from 16 residues. CDR3 DNA: TGCGCCAGCAGCCAAGATCTGCGGCAGGGGAACACTGAAGCTTTCTTT. This codes for CASSQDLRQGNTEAFF.